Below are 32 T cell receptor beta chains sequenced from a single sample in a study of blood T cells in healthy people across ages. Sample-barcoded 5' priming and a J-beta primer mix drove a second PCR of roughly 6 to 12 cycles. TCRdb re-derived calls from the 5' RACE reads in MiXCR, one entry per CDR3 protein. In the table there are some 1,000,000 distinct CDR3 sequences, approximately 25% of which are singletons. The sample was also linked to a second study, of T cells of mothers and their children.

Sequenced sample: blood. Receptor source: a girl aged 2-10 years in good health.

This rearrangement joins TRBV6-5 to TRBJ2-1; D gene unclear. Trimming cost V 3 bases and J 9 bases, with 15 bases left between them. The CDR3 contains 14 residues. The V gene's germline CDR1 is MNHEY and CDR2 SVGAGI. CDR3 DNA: TGTGCCAGCAGTTATTTAACATCCGGCCGTGAGCAGTTCTTC. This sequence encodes CASSYLTSGREQFF.

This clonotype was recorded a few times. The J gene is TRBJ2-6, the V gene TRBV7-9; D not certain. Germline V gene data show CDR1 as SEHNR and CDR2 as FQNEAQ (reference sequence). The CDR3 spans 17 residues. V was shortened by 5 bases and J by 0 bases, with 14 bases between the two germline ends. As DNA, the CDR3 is TGTGCCAGCAGCCCAGCAAGGGCTGGCTCTGGGGCCAACGTCCTGACTTTC. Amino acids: CASSPARAGSGANVLTF.

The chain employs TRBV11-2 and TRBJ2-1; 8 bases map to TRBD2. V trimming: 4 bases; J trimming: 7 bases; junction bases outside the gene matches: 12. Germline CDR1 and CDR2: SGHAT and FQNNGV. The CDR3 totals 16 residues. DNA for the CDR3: TGTGCCAGCAGCTACTTCGGCGGGGGGTCCGGGAATGAGCAGTTCTTC. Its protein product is CASSYFGGGSGNEQFF.

CDR3: CASFRGAGEKLFF. As DNA, the CDR3 is TGTGCCAGCTTTCGGGGGGCTGGGGAAAAACTGTTTTTT. V is TRBV28 and J is TRBJ1-4; D is perhaps TRBD1 (6 bases). CDR1 is MDHEN and CDR2 is SYDVKM in the germline V gene. This CDR3 has 13 amino acids. Trimming took off 8 bases at V and 8 bases at J, with 15 bases between the two ends.

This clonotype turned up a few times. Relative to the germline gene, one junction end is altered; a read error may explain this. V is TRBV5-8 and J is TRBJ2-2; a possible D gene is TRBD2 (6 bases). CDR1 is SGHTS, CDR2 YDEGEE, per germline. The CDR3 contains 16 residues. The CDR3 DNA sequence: TGTGCCAGCAGCTTTTTTTGGCTCAGGACTACCGGGGAGCTGGTTTTT. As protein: CASSFFWLRTTGELVF.

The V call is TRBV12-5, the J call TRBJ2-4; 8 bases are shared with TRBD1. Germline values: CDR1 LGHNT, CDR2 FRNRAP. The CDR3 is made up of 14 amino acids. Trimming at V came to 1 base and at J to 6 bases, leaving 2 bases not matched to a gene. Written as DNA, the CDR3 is TGTGCTAGTGGTTTGGGACAGGGGATAAACATTCAGTACTTC. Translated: CASGLGQGINIQYF.

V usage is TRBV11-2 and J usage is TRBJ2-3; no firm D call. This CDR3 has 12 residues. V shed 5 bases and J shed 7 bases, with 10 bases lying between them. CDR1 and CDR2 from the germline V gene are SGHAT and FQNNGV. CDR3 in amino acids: CASSGFRNTQYF. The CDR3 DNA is TGTGCCAGCAGCGGATTTAGAAATACGCAGTATTTT.

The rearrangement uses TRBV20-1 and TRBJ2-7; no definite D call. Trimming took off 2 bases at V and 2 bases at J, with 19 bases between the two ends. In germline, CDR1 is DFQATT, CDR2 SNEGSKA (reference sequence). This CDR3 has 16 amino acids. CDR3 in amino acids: CSARSDRTSLAYEQYF. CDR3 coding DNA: TGCAGTGCTAGATCGGACCGAACCTCTTTAGCCTACGAGCAGTACTTC.

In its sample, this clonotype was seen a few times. Here the CDR3 reads CASSYSYSSEVHEQYF. The CDR3 coding sequence is TGTGCCAGCAGTTACTCCTACAGTTCCGAGGTCCACGAGCAGTACTTC. The chain joins TRBV6-2 or TRBV6-3 to TRBJ2-5; the D is unclear. With the DNA end fitting TRBJ2-7 better, the J assignment may be wrong. This CDR3 is 16 amino acids long. Germline V lookup: CDR1 MNHEY, CDR2 SVGEGT.

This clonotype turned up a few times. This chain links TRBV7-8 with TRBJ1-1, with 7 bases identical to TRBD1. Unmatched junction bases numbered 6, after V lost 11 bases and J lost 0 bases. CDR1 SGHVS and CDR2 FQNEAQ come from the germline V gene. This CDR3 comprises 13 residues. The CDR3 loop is CAGSDRVNTEAFF. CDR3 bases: TGTGCCGGGAGCGACAGGGTGAACACTGAAGCTTTCTTT.

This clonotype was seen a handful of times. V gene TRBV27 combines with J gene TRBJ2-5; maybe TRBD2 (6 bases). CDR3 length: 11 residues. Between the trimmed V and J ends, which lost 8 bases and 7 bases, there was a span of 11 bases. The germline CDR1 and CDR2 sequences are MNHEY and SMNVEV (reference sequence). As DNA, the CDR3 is TGTGCCAGCGGCCAGGGAGGGACCCAGTACTTC. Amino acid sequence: CASGQGGTQYF.

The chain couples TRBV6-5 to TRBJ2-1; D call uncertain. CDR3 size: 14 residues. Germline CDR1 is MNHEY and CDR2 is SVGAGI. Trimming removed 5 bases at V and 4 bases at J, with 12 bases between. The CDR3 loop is CASSPGPVYNEQFF. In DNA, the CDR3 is TGTGCCAGCAGTCCCGGGCCGGTTTACAATGAGCAGTTCTTC.

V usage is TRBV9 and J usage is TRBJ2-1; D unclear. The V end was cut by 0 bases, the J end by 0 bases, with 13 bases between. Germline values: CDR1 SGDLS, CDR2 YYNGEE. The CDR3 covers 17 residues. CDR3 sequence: CASSVDSDNPSYNEQFF. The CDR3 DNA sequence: TGTGCCAGCAGCGTAGACTCTGATAACCCCTCCTACAATGAGCAGTTCTTC.

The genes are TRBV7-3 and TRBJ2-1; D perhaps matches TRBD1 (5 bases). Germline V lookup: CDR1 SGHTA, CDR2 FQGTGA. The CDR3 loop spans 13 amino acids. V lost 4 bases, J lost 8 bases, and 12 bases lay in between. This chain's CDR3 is CASSSGLLDEQFF. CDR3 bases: TGTGCCAGCAGCTCAGGGTTGCTGGATGAGCAGTTCTTC.

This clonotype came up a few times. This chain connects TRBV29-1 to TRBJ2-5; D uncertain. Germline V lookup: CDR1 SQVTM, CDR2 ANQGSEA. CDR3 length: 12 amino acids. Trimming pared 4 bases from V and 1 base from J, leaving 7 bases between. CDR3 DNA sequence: TGCAGCGTTGTTCAATTCCAAGAGACCCAGTACTTC. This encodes CSVVQFQETQYF.

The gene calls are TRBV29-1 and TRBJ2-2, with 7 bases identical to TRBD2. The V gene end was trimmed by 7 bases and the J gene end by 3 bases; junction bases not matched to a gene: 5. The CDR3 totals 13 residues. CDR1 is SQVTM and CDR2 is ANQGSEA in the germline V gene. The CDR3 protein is CSGGGLYTGELFF. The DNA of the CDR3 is TGCAGCGGGGGGGGACTTTACACCGGGGAGCTGTTTTTT.

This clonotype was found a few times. The CDR3, as DNA: TGTGCCAGCAGCGGGGATCTTTGGGAGGGGTCCTACGAGCAGTACTTC. As protein: CASSGDLWEGSYEQYF. V gene TRBV11-2 combines with J gene TRBJ2-7; 7 nucleotides line up with TRBD2. The CDR3 is 16 amino acids. Germline CDR1 SGHAT, CDR2 FQNNGV. V gave up 5 bases and J gave up 1 base; unmatched junction bases: 11.

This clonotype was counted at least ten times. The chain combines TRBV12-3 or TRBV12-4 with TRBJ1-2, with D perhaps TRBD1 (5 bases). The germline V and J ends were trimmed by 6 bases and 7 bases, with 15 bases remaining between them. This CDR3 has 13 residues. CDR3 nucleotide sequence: TGTGCCAGCAGGGGGGAGGGGATATCTGGCTACACCTTC. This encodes CASRGEGISGYTF.

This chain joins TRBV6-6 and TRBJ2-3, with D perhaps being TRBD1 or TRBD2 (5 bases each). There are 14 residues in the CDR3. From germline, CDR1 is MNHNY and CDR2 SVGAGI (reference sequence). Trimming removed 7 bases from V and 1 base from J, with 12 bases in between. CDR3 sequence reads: CASTAQGGTDTQYF. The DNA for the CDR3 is TGTGCCAGCACTGCGCAGGGAGGCACAGATACGCAGTATTTT.

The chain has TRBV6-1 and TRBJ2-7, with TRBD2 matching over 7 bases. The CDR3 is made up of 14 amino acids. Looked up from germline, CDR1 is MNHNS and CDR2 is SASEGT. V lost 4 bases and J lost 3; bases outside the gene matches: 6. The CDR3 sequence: CASSVTGTNYEQYF. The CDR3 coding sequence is TGTGCCAGCAGTGTAACCGGGACTAACTACGAGCAGTACTTC.

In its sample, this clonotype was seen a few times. The CDR3 DNA follows: TGTGCCAGCACCTTTTTCGACACAGATACGCAGTATTTT. Translated, it gives CASTFFDTDTQYF. The V call is TRBV7-8, the J call TRBJ2-3; D is ambiguous. The CDR3 covers 13 residues. V gave up 7 bases and J gave up 2 bases, with 10 bases separating them. Germline V gives CDR1 SGHVS, CDR2 FQNEAQ.

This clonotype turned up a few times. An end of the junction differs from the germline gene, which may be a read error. The DNA for the CDR3 is TGCGCCAGCACTGAAACCTACAATGAGCAGTTCTTC. Protein product: CASTETYNEQFF. This chain uses TRBV12-3 or TRBV12-4 with TRBJ2-5; no clear D. The end of the DNA fits TRBJ2-1 better, so the J call may be wrong. CDR3 length equals 12 residues.

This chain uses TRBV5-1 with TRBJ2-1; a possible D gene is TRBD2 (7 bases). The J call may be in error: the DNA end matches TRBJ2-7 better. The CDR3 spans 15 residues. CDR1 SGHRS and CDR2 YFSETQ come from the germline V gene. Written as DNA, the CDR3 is TGCGCCAGCAGCTACGCGGGGGCGGAAACCTACGAGCAGTACTTC. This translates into CASSYAGAETYEQYF.

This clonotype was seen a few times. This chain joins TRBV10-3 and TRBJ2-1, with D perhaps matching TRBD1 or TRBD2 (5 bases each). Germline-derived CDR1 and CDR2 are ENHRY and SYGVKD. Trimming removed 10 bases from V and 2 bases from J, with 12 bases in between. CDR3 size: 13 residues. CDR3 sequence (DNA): TGTGCCACCGGGCAGGGAGCCTACAATGAGCAGTTCTTC. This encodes CATGQGAYNEQFF.

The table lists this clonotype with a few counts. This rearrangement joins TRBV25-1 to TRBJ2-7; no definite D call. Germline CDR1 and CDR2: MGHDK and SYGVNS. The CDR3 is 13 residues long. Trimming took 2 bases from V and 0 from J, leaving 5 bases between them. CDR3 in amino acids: CASSEDNSYEQYF. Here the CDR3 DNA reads TGTGCCAGCAGTGAAGACAACTCCTACGAGCAGTACTTC.

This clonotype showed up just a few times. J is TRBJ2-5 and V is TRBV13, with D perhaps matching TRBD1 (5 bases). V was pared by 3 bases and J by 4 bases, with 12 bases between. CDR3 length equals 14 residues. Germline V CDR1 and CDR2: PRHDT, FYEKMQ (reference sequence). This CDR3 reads CASSFTGSGETQYF. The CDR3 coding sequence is TGTGCCAGCAGCTTTACAGGATCTGGAGAGACCCAGTACTTC. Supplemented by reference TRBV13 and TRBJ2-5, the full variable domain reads AAGVIQSPRHLIKEKRETATLKCYPIPRHDTVYWYQQGPGQDPQFLISFYEKMQSDKGSIPDRFSAQQFSDYHSELNMSSLELGDSALYFCASSFTGSGETQYFGPGTRLLVL.

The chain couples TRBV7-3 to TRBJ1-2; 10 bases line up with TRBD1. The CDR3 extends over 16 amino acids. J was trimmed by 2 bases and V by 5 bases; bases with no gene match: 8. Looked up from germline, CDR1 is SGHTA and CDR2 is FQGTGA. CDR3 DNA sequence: TGTGCCAGCAGCCCTGGGGGGACAGGGGTCAACTATGGCTACACCTTC. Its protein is CASSPGGTGVNYGYTF.

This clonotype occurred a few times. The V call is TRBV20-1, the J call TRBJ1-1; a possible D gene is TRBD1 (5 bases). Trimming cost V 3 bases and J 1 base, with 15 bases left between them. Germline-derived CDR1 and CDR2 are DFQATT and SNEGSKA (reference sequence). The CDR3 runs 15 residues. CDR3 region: CSARGLDNGNTEAFF. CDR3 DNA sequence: TGCAGTGCTAGGGGTTTGGACAACGGGAACACTGAAGCTTTCTTT.

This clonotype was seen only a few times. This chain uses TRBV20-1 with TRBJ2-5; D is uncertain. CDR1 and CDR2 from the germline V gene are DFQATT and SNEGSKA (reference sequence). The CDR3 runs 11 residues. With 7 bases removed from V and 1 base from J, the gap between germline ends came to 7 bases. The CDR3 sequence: CSGQTQETQYF. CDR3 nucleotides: TGCAGTGGACAAACCCAAGAGACCCAGTACTTC.

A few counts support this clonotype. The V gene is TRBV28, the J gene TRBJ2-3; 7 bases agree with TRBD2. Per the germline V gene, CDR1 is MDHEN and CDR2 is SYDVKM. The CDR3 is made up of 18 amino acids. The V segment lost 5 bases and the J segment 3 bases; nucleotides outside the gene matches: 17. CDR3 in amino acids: CASSAARWEGQLTDTQYF. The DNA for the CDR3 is TGTGCCAGCAGTGCGGCGAGGTGGGAGGGCCAACTGACAGATACGCAGTATTTT.

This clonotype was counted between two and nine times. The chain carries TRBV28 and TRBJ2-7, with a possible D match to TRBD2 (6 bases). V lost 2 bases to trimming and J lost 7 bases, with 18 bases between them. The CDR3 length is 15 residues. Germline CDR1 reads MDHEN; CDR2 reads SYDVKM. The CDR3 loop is CASSLAGFLKGEQYF. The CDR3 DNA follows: TGTGCCAGCAGTTTAGCGGGATTTCTTAAGGGGGAGCAGTACTTC.

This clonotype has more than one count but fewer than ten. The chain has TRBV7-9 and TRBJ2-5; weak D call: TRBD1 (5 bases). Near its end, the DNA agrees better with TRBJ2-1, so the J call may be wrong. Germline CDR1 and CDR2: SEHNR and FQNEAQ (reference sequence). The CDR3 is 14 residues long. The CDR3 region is CASSSRRGGDEQFF. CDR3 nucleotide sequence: TGTGCCAGCAGCTCCCGAAGGGGTGGGGATGAGCAGTTCTTC.